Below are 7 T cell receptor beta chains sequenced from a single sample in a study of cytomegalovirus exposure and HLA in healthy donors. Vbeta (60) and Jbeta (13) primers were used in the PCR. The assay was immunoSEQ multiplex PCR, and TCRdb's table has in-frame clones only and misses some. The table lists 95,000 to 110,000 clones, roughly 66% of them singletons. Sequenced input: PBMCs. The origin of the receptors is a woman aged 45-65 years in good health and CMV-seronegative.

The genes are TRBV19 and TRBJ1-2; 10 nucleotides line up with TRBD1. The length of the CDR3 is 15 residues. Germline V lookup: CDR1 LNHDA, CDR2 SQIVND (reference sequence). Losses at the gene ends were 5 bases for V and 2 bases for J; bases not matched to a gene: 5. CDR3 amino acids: CASSSPGQGNYGYTF. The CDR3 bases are TGTGCCAGTAGTTCGCCGGGACAGGGGAACTATGGCTACACCTTC.

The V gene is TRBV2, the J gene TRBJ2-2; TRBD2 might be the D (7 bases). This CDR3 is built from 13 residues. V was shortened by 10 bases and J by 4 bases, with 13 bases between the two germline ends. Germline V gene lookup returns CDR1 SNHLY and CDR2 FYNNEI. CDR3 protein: CATSGGPTGELFF. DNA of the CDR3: TGTGCCACCTCGGGGGGCCCCACCGGGGAGCTGTTTTTT.

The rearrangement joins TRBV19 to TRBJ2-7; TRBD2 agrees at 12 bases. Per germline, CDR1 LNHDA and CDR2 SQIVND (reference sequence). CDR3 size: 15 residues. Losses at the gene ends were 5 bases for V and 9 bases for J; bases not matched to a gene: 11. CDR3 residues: CASSYGLAGWEVQYF. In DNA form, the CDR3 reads TGTGCCAGTAGTTATGGACTAGCGGGATGGGAAGTGCAGTACTTC.

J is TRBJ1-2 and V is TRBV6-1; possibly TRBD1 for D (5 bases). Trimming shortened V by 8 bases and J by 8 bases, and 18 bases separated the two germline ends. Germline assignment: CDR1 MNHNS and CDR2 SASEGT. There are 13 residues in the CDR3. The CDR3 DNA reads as TGTGCCAGCCGGGGGTCGGAAAGAATCGGCTACACCTTC. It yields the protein CASRGSERIGYTF.

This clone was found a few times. The CDR3, as DNA: TGTGCCAGCAGTAGGACAGCCCAAGAGACCCAGTACTTC. This codes for CASSRTAQETQYF. The J gene is TRBJ2-5, the V gene TRBV2; D may be TRBD1 (6 bases). Trimming pared 5 bases from V and 1 base from J, leaving 8 bases between. Germline V lookup: CDR1 SNHLY, CDR2 FYNNEI. CDR3 size: 13 residues. The full variable domain, in which reference TRBV2 and TRBJ2-5 provide the parts outside the CDR3, is EPEVTQTPSHQVTQMGQEVILRCVPISNHLYFYWYRQILGQKVEFLVSFYNNEISEKSEIFDDQFSVERPDGSNFTLKIRSTKLEDSAMYFCASSRTAQETQYFGPGTRLLVL.

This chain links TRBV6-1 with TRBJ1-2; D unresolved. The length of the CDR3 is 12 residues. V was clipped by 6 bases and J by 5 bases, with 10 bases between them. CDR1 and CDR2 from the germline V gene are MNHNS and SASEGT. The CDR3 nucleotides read TGTGCCAGCAGGACGACTGGTTATGGCTACACCTTC. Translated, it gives CASRTTGYGYTF.

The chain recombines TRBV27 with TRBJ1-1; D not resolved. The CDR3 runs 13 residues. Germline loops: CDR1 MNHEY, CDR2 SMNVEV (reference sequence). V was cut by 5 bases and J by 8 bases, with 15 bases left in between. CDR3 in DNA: TGTGCCAGCAGTCATCGGCGGGAGACCGAAGCTTTCTTT. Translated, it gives CASSHRRETEAFF.